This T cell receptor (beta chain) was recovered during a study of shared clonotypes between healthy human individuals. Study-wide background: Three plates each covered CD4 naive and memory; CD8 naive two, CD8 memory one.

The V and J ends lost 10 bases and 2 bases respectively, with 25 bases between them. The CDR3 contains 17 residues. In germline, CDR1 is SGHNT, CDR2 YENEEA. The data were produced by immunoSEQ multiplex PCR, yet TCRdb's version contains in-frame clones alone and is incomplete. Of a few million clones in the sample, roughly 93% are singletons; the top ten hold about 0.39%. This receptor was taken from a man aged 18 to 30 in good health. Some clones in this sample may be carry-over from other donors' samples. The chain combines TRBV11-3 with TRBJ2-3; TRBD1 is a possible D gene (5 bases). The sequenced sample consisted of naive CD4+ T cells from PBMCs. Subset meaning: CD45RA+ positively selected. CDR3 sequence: CANHRHSRRQNTDTQYF. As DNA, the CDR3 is TGTGCCAACCACCGCCACAGTAGGAGACAGAACACAGATACGCAGTATTTT. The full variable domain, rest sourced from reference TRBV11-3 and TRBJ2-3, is EAGVVQSPRYKIIEKKQPVAFWCNPISGHNTLYWYLQNLGQGPELLIRYENEEAVDDSQLPKDRFSAERLKGVDSTLKIQPAELGDSAVYLCANHRHSRRQNTDTQYFGPGTRLTVL.